Listed below are T cell receptor beta chains from one sample, sequenced in a study of post-analysis software for immune sequencing data. TCRdb ran MiXCR on the PCR reads and lists one entry per CDR3 protein. The data hold roughly 800,000 distinct CDR3 sequences, with roughly 46% observed a single time. The source material was blood. The receptors derive from a girl between 10 and 17 years old with multiple sclerosis. CDR3s include the opening cysteine and the closing phenylalanine or tryptophan. Each record gives: V gene, clone size, J gene, D gene, CDR3 DNA, CDR3 protein. D genes are given only for firm matches. Clone size, where shown, is once, few, many, or a class for clones that have expanded.

TRBV7-9,.,TRBJ1-5,.,TGTGCCAGCAGCGAGGGACCGGATCAGCCCCAGCATTTT,CASSEGPDQPQHF
TRBV20-1,few,TRBJ1-2,TRBD1,TGCAAAGCGTTGGACAGGGAGGGCTACACCTTC,CKALDREGYTF
TRBV29-1,few,TRBJ2-5,.,TGCAGCGTTGTGATGGGTGGAGAGACCCAGTACTTC,CSVVMGGETQYF
TRBV11-2,.,TRBJ2-7,TRBD1,TGTGCCAGCAGCCGAACCGGGACAGGGCTCTACGAGCAGTACTTC,CASSRTGTGLYEQYF
TRBV20-1,.,TRBJ1-5,.,TGCAGTGCTAGAGATCTGCAGTCGAATCAGCCCCAGCATTTT,CSARDLQSNQPQHF
TRBV29-1,.,TRBJ2-1,TRBD2,TGCAGCGTTGAGGGGTTAAGCGGGAGAGGGTACAATGAGCAGTTCTTC,CSVEGLSGRGYNEQFF
TRBV5-1,.,TRBJ1-6,.,TGCGCCAGCATCAGGGATGGGAGAAATTCACCCCTCCACTTT,CASIRDGRNSPLHF
TRBV11-2,.,TRBJ2-7,.,TGTGCCAGCAGCTTAGAAGTTGCCTCCTACGAGCAGTACTTC,CASSLEVASYEQYF
TRBV6-1,.,TRBJ1-4,.,TGTGCCAGCAGTGTCCGGGACGGGCCAGAAAAACTGTTTTTT,CASSVRDGPEKLFF
TRBV7-2,.,TRBJ2-2,.,TGTGCCAGCCCCCGGGGGAGCGGGTCCATCACCGGGGAGCTGTTTTTT,CASPRGSGSITGELFF
TRBV20-1,.,TRBJ2-3,TRBD1,TGCAGTGCTCAGGGGGCAACAGATACGCAGTATTTT,CSAQGATDTQYF
TRBV3-1,.,TRBJ1-2,.,TGTGCCAGCAGCCAAGCGGCAGACTGGGGCTACACCTTC,CASSQAADWGYTF
TRBV28,.,TRBJ1-1,.,TGTGCCAGCAGCGAGGGCCTAGAAGCTTTCTTT,CASSEGLEAFF
TRBV4-2,.,TRBJ1-6,TRBD1,TGTGCCAGCAGCCACGCGACAGGGGGCATGAATTCACCCCTCCACTTT,CASSHATGGMNSPLHF
TRBV5-6,few,TRBJ1-6,.,TGTGCCAGCAGCCCTAAAGGGGCACCCCTCCACTTT,CASSPKGAPLHF
TRBV7-9,.,TRBJ2-1,TRBD2,TGTGCCAGCAGCCGGACTAGCGGGAGGACCCACAATGAGCAGTTCTTC,CASSRTSGRTHNEQFF
TRBV10-3,.,TRBJ1-1,TRBD1,TGTGCCATCAGCACCGGGACAGGGTGGGAAGCTTTCTTT,CAISTGTGWEAFF
TRBV4-3,.,TRBJ2-3,.,TGCGCCAGCAGCCAAGAGGTTGGGGCCCCTAACCCAGATACGCAGTATTTT,CASSQEVGAPNPDTQYF